This TCR beta chain derives from a study of T cell repertoires in cytomegalovirus infection. Study as a whole: Signatures in public TCR beta sequences pointed to both CMV infection and matching HLA type. Broader study findings: CMV-specific TCR beta clonotypes restricted by HLA-C dominated the ex vivo response. Of the TCR beta families, the public ones yielded a cumulative frequency that identified carriers of CMV plus the relevant HLA.

Germline assignment: CDR1 LNHDA and CDR2 SQIVND (reference sequence). The length of the CDR3 is 15 residues. After removal of 6 bases from V and 8 bases from J, the junction contained 6 bases not matched to a gene. This clonotype has ten or more counts. Its matching antigen is unknown. TCRdb called the reads again in MiXCR, with one record for every CDR3 protein. In the table there are about 190,000 distinct CDR3 sequences, 8% to 10% of which are singletons. This clonotype originated in a human donor in good health (CMV status not recorded). Some clones in this sample may be carry-over from other donors' samples. The chain combines TRBV19 with TRBJ2-1, with 14 positions matching TRBD2. Sequencing input: PBMCs. In DNA, the CDR3 is TGTGCCAGTAGCATCGGACTAGCGGGGGGTTATGAGCAGTTCTTC. Its translation is CASSIGLAGGYEQFF.